The 6 T cell receptor beta chains in this list originate from one sample, sequenced in a study of T cell changes during pregnancy in multiple sclerosis. TCRdb keeps only in-frame clones here, not all; method: immunoSEQ multiplex PCR. The sample shows approximately 48,000 clones, approximately 94% of them seen only once. The sequencing used CD4+ T cells from peripheral blood mononuclear cells, collected in the second trimester of pregnancy. These TCRs come from a female donor with multiple sclerosis, enrolled in a pregnancy study.

J is TRBJ1-1 and V is TRBV15; TRBD1 matches 7 bases. The CDR3 is 15 amino acids. The V and J ends lost 5 bases and 2 bases, in that order; junction bases with no gene match: 8. Germline CDR1 and CDR2: LNHNV and YYDKDF (reference sequence). This CDR3 reads CATSGPGQTNTEAFF. The CDR3 bases are TGTGCCACCAGCGGACCGGGACAGACAAACACTGAAGCTTTCTTT.

V gene TRBV18 combines with J gene TRBJ1-3; 8 positions agree with TRBD1. In germline, CDR1 is KGHSH, CDR2 LQKENI. CDR3 length equals 14 residues. J lost 8 bases, V lost 3 bases, and 6 bases had no gene match. CDR3 loop: CASSPTGVVDTIYF. CDR3 sequence (DNA): TGTGCCAGCTCACCGACAGGGGTGGTGGACACCATATATTTT.

The chain employs TRBV6-5 and TRBJ2-7; the D gene is possibly TRBD2 (6 bases). The CDR3 has 13 amino acids. Between the trimmed V and J ends, which lost 8 bases and 2 bases, there was a span of 13 bases. Germline CDR1 is MNHEY and CDR2 is SVGAGI. CDR3 in DNA: TGTGCCAGCGCGGGACCAGCGGCCTACGAGCAGTACTTC. Encoded protein: CASAGPAAYEQYF.

The chain has TRBV9 and TRBJ2-2; 12 positions agree with TRBD2. The V gene's germline CDR1 is SGDLS and CDR2 YYNGEE. The CDR3 consists of 17 residues. The ends lost 0 bases at V and 7 bases at J; junction bases unmatched: 7. The CDR3 is CASSVDLAGGPSGELFF. In DNA, the CDR3 is TGTGCCAGCAGCGTAGATCTAGCGGGGGGGCCTAGCGGGGAGCTGTTTTTT.

CDR3 in amino acids: CASSLELVGTGELFF. The CDR3 DNA reads as TGTGCCAGCAGCTTGGAACTAGTAGGGACCGGGGAGCTGTTTTTT. The chain has TRBV5-4 and TRBJ2-2; D is possibly TRBD2 (5 bases). Germline V gene lookup returns CDR1 SGHNT and CDR2 YYREEE (reference sequence). CDR3 length equals 15 residues. Trimming removed 0 bases from V and 5 bases from J, with 11 bases in between. Filled out from reference TRBV5-4 and TRBJ2-2, the complete variable domain reads ETGVTQSPTHLIKTRGQQVTLRCSSQSGHNTVSWYQQALGQGPQFIFQYYREEENGRGNFPPRFSGLQFPNYSSELNVNALELDDSALYLCASSLELVGTGELFFGEGSRLTVL.

For the CDR3, the DNA is TGTGCCAGCAGCTCTACCTCAGGACACGGAAACACCATATATTTT. Protein sequence: CASSSTSGHGNTIYF. This chain connects TRBV6-5 to TRBJ1-3, with a weak D call TRBD1 (5 bases). Trimming stripped 6 bases from V and 4 bases from J, with 16 bases between. The CDR3 extends over 15 amino acids. Per the germline V gene, CDR1 is MNHEY and CDR2 is SVGAGI.